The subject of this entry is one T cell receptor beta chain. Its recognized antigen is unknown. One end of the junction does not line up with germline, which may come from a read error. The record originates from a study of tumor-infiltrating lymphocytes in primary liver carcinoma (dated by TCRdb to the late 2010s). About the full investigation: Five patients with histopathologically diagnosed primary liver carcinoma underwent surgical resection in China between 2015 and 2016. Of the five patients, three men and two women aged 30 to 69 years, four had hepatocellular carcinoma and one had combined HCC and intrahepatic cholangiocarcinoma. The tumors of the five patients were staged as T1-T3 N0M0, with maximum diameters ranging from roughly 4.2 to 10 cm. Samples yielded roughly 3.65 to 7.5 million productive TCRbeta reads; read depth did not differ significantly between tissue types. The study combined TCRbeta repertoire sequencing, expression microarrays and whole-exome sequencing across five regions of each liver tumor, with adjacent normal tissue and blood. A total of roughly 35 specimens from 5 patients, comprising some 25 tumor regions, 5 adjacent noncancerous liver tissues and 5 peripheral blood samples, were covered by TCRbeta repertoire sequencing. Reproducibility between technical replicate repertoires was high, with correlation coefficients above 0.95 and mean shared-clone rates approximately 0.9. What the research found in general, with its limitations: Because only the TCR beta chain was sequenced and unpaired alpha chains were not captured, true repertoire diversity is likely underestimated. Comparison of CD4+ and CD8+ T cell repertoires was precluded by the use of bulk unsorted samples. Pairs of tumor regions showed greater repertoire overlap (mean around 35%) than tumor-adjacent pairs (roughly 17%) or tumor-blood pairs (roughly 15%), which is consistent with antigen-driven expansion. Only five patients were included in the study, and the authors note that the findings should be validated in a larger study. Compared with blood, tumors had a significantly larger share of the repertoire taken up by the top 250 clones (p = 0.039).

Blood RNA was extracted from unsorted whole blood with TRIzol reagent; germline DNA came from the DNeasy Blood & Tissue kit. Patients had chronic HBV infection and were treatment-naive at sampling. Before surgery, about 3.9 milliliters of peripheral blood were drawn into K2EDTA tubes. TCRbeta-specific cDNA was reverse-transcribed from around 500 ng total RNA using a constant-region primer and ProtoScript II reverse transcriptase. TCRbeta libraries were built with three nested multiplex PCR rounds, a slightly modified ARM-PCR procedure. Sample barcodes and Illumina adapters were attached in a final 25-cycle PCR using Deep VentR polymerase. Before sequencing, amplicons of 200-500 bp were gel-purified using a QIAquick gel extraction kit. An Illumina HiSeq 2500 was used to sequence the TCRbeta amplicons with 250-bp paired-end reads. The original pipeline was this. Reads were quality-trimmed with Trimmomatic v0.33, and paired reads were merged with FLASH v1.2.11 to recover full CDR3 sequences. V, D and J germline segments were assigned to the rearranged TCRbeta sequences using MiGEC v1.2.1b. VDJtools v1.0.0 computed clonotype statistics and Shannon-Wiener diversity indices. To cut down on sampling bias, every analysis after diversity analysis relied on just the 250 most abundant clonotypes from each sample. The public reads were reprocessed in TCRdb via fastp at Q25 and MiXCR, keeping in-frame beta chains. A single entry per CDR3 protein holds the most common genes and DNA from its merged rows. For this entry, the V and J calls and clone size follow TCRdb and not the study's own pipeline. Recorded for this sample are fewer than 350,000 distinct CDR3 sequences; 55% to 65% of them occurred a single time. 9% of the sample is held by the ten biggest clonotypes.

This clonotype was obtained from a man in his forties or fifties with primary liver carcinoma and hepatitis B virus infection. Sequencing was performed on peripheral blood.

The CDR3 protein sequence reads: CASSQDRIGLSLLF. The DNA reads as follows: TGCGCCAGCAGCCAAGATCGGATTGGTCTTTCCCTCCTTTTT. The sequence is built from TRBV4-3 and TRBJ1-4, with no reliable assignment of the D segment. CDR1 is given as LGHNA and CDR2 as YSLEER, both from the germline V gene. The CDR3 runs 14 residues from the cysteine to the phenylalanine. Of the read, only the CDR3 DNA is kept; its 42 bases are in frame from base 1.